This record looks at one T cell receptor beta chain sequence and its context. Study processing details: Quantification of nucleated cells was approximated via reference gene primer amplification. Libraries were prepared by immunoSEQ multiplex PCR; TCRdb keeps only in-frame clonotypes and omits some of them. The DNA was the basis for D and trimming; V, J and clone size are from that table. The sample has roughly 70,000 clones, about nine tenths seen once; the top ten hold about 7%. The CDR3 runs to 16 residues. CDR1 SGDLS and CDR2 YYNGEE come from the germline V gene. V was pared by 0 bases and J by 0 bases, with 10 bases between. The data belong to a study of blood T cell repertoires in COVID-19. Study at large: Sites in the United States, Italy and Spain provided acute and convalescent COVID-19 samples.

Sample: peripheral blood. The TCR sequence derives from a woman older than 75 with active COVID-19. This chain connects TRBV9 to TRBJ1-3; maybe TRBD1 (6 bases). CDR3 residues: CASSVGGGPSGNTIYF. Written as DNA, the CDR3 is TGTGCCAGCAGCGTAGGGGGGGGCCCCTCTGGAAACACCATATATTTT. The variable domain in full, completed from reference TRBV9 and TRBJ1-3, reads DSGVTQTPKHLITATGQRVTLRCSPRSGDLSVYWYQQSLDQGLQFLIQYYNGEERAKGNILERFSAQQFPDLHSELNLSSLELGDSALYFCASSVGGGPSGNTIYFGEGSWLTVV.